This T cell receptor beta chain is drawn from a study of T cell responses to AZD1222 COVID-19 vaccine. In the study overall: Investigators merged groups given second doses at roughly 4 or roughly 12 weeks. General study findings and limits: Among the donors, most were white British and more were female, and clonal diversity was possibly underestimated. Spike-specific TCR breadth and depth both grew after two AZD1222 doses. Recipients of AZD1222 seropositive at baseline numbered only six or seven.

The CDR3 sequence is 12 residues long. Trimming cost V 1 base and J 11 bases, with 11 bases left between them. Some clones are missing from TCRdb's copy, which holds only in-frame ones; the method was immunoSEQ multiplex PCR. The data show just over 60,000 clones, with approximately 83% seen just once and more than 13% held by the top ten. This clone was counted a few times. Its antigen is as yet unknown. This receptor was obtained from an adult in good health. The input for sequencing was peripheral blood, taken on day 0 of AZD1222 vaccination. V usage is TRBV12-3 or TRBV12-4 and J usage is TRBJ1-1; D is perhaps TRBD1 (5 bases). The DNA of the CDR3 is TGTGCCAGCAGTTTAGGGGAAGGGGCGGCTTTCTTT. This gives the protein CASSLGEGAAFF.